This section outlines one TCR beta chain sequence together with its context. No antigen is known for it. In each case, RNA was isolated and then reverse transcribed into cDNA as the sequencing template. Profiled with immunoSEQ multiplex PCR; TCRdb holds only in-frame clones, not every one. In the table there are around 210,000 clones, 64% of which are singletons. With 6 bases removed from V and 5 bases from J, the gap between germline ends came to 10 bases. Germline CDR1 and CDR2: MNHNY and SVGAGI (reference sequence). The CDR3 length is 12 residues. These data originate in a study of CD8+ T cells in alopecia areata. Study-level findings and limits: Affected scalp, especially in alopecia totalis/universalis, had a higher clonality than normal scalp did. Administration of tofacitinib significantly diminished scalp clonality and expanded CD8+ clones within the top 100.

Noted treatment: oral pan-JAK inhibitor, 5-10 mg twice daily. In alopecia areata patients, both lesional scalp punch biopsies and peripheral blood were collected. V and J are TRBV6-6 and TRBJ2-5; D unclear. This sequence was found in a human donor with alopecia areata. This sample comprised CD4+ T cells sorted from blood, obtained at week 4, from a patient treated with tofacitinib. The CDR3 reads CASRTPGETQYF. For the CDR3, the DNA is TGTGCCAGCAGGACCCCCGGGGAGACCCAGTACTTC.